The 19 T cell receptor beta chains given below trace back to one sample, sequenced in a study of blood T cell repertoires in COVID-19. The assay was immunoSEQ multiplex PCR, and TCRdb's table has in-frame clones only and misses some. The table records fewer than 200,000 clones, around 67% of them present only once. Specimen: peripheral blood. These receptors all stem from an elderly woman with acute or convalescent COVID-19.

This chain links TRBV6-5 with TRBJ1-5, with 7 positions matching TRBD1. The ends lost 7 bases at V and 6 bases at J; junction bases unmatched: 9. Germline loops: CDR1 MNHEY, CDR2 SVGAGI. The CDR3 is 14 amino acids. The DNA of the CDR3 is TGTGCCAGCACTACTAAACAGGGGATTCAGCCCCAGCATTTT. Protein sequence: CASTTKQGIQPQHF.

The chain links TRBV28 to TRBJ2-5; 11 positions match TRBD2. The CDR3 has 15 residues. The V segment lost 2 bases and the J segment 4 bases; nucleotides outside the gene matches: 3. CDR1 is MDHEN and CDR2 is SYDVKM in the germline V gene. CDR3 sequence (DNA): TGTGCCAGCAGTTTAAGGCTAGCGGGAGGAGAGACCCAGTACTTC. It encodes CASSLRLAGGETQYF.

The chain combines TRBV4-1 with TRBJ2-3, with a weak D call TRBD2 (6 bases). The V gene's germline CDR1 is MGHRA and CDR2 YSYEKL. Trimming pared 1 base from V and 3 bases from J, leaving 14 bases between. The CDR3 covers 16 residues. The CDR3 here is CASSQGRGSKTDTQYF. The CDR3 DNA sequence: TGCGCCAGCAGCCAAGGGAGGGGTAGCAAGACAGATACGCAGTATTTT.

The chain has TRBV5-4 and TRBJ2-3; 8 bases line up with TRBD2. This CDR3 comprises 13 residues. CDR1 SGHNT and CDR2 YYREEE come from the germline V gene (reference sequence). V lost 4 bases, J lost 5 bases, and 3 bases stayed unmatched. The chain's CDR3 is CASSALAGDTQYF. The CDR3 coding sequence is TGTGCCAGCAGCGCGCTAGCGGGAGATACGCAGTATTTT.

The rearrangement uses TRBV5-1 and TRBJ1-1, with 7 bases that match TRBD1. Trimming took 6 bases from V and 1 from J; bases not matched to a gene: 6. The CDR3 consists of 14 residues. Germline loops: CDR1 SGHRS, CDR2 YFSETQ. CDR3 coding DNA: TGCGCCAGCAAAACAGGGGTAGCGAACACTGAAGCTTTCTTT. Translating it yields CASKTGVANTEAFF.

The chain joins TRBV27 to TRBJ1-1; 7 nucleotides match TRBD1. The CDR3 is made up of 16 amino acids. The V segment lost 2 bases and the J segment 2 bases; nucleotides outside the gene matches: 8. The germline CDR1 and CDR2 sequences are MNHEY and SMNVEV (reference sequence). As DNA, the CDR3 is TGTGCCAGCAGTTTAAGGGGGACAGCTTCCAACACTGAAGCTTTCTTT. Translating gives CASSLRGTASNTEAFF.

V is TRBV19 and J is TRBJ2-3, with 10 bases matching TRBD2. The CDR3 is 15 amino acids. V dropped 6 bases and J dropped 1; count of bases not matched to a gene: 4. Germline CDR1 LNHDA, CDR2 SQIVND (reference sequence). The CDR3 nucleotides read TGTGCCAGTAGAACCCTAGCGGGGGGCACAGATACGCAGTATTTT. This sequence encodes CASRTLAGGTDTQYF.

The V and J genes are TRBV7-9 and TRBJ2-5; TRBD1 is a possible D gene (5 bases). Trimming stripped 3 bases from V and 2 bases from J, with 13 bases between. Germline V lookup: CDR1 SEHNR, CDR2 FQNEAQ (reference sequence). CDR3 size: 15 residues. The CDR3 nucleotides read TGTGCCAGCAGCTTGGTTCAGGGTGGGCAAGAGACCCAGTACTTC. Its translation: CASSLVQGGQETQYF.

V gene TRBV10-3 combines with J gene TRBJ2-7; 9 nucleotides match TRBD2. From germline, CDR1 is ENHRY and CDR2 SYGVKD. The CDR3 is 14 amino acids. The V and J ends lost 6 bases and 7 bases, in that order; junction bases with no gene match: 10. CDR3 residues: CAIRETSGGGEQYF. In nucleotides, the CDR3 is TGTGCCATCAGAGAGACTAGCGGCGGAGGGGAGCAGTACTTC.

V usage is TRBV21-1 and J usage is TRBJ2-7; the table calls TRBD2, which could not be checked here. TRBV21-1 is a documented pseudogene. The CDR3 loop spans 15 amino acids. CDR3 residues: CASSKATSGSYEQYF. CDR3 sequence (DNA): TGTGCCAGCAGCAAAGCGACTAGCGGGAGTTACGAGCAGTACTTC.

The chain carries TRBV6-5 and TRBJ1-6; 9 bases align to TRBD1. Germline loops: CDR1 MNHEY, CDR2 SVGAGI. With 5 bases clipped from V and 8 bases from J, the junction kept 7 bases outside the gene matches. There are 15 residues in the CDR3. CDR3 nucleotides: TGTGCCAGCAGTCTTCGGACAGGGGCGGATTCACCCCTCCACTTT. Translation gives CASSLRTGADSPLHF.

V usage is TRBV12-5 and J usage is TRBJ2-1, with 8 bases identical to TRBD2. The CDR3 contains 12 residues. V trimming: 6 bases; J trimming: 9 bases; junction bases outside the gene matches: 4. Germline V gene lookup returns CDR1 LGHNT and CDR2 FRNRAP. The CDR3 nucleotides are TGTGCTAGTGGCCGGGAGGGGGGTGAGCAGTTCTTC. Translation gives CASGREGGEQFF.

V is TRBV7-2 and J is TRBJ2-7; 10 bases align to TRBD2. The germline V gene encodes CDR1 SGHTA and CDR2 FQGNSA. The V segment lost 4 bases and the J segment 3 bases; nucleotides outside the gene matches: 0. This CDR3 region has 13 residues. The CDR3: CASSSSGGYEQYF. In DNA form, the CDR3 reads TGTGCCAGCAGCTCTAGCGGGGGCTACGAGCAGTACTTC.

This rearrangement joins TRBV6-5 to TRBJ2-3; 9 bases agree with TRBD2. Germline CDR1 and CDR2: MNHEY and SVGAGI. CDR3 length: 16 amino acids. V dropped 2 bases and J dropped 2; count of bases not matched to a gene: 5. The DNA for the CDR3 is TGTGCCAGCAGTTACGTAGGGACTAGCACCACAGATACGCAGTATTTT. Its protein is CASSYVGTSTTDTQYF.

This clone turned up a few times. J is TRBJ2-1 and V is TRBV25-1; D not resolved. The CDR3 totals 14 residues. With 1 base removed from V and 10 bases from J, the gap between germline ends came to 14 bases. The V gene's germline CDR1 is MGHDK and CDR2 SYGVNS. CDR3 loop: CASSESLEVYEQFF. The CDR3 nucleotides read TGTGCCAGCAGTGAATCCCTAGAGGTATACGAGCAGTTCTTC.

The chain links TRBV5-1 to TRBJ2-1; 8 positions agree with TRBD2. CDR1 is SGHRS, CDR2 YFSETQ, per germline. CDR3 size: 16 residues. J gave up 2 bases and V 2 bases, and 6 bases lay outside the gene matches. The DNA for the CDR3 is TGCGCCAGCAGCTTATCTGGAGCGGGGGCCTACAATGAGCAGTTCTTC. Protein product: CASSLSGAGAYNEQFF.

V gene TRBV18 combines with J gene TRBJ2-7; TRBD1 matches 8 bases. V was clipped by 3 bases and J by 2 bases; unmatched bases: 3. The CDR3 has 14 amino acids. Germline assignment: CDR1 KGHSH and CDR2 LQKENI. The CDR3 loop reads CASSPGTGAYEQYF. The CDR3 DNA sequence: TGTGCCAGCTCACCCGGGACAGGTGCCTACGAGCAGTACTTC.

The V gene is TRBV18, the J gene TRBJ2-7; maybe TRBD1 (6 bases). V lost 3 bases and J 2 bases, leaving 14 bases between the germline ends. The CDR3 contains 15 residues. CDR1 and CDR2 (germline): KGHSH, LQKENI. The CDR3 loop reads CASSPTGHPTYEQYF. In DNA, the CDR3 is TGTGCCAGCTCACCGACGGGACACCCAACCTACGAGCAGTACTTC.

The J gene is TRBJ2-1, the V gene TRBV3-1 (or the pseudogene TRBV3-2), with a tentative D call TRBD2 (6 bases). This CDR3 comprises 13 residues. From germline, CDR1 is LGHDT and CDR2 YNNKEL (reference sequence). V lost 0 bases, J lost 9 bases, and 9 bases lay in between. The CDR3 reads CASSQESGAEQFF. The CDR3 nucleotides are TGTGCCAGCAGCCAAGAATCGGGAGCTGAGCAGTTCTTC.